This T cell receptor beta chain was captured by sequencing in a study of blood T cell repertoires in COVID-19. Original data processing: Reference gene primer amplification in the assay estimated nucleated cell counts. Sequencing was performed with immunoSEQ multiplex PCR; in TCRdb, only in-frame clones are kept and a portion is missing. V and J calls and clone size follow that table, whereas D and trimming were derived from the DNA. The sample consists of about 50,000 clones, more than 80% of them appearing once. Sequenced material: peripheral blood. The receptor's source is a man in his sixties with acute or convalescent COVID-19.

CDR3: CSVEDPDRGDGYTF. In DNA, the CDR3 is TGCAGCGTTGAAGACCCGGACCGGGGGGATGGCTACACCTTC. The chain has TRBV29-1 and TRBJ1-2; D might be TRBD1 (5 bases). CDR1 is SQVTM and CDR2 is ANQGSEA in the germline V gene. This CDR3 has 14 residues. The V and J ends lost 0 bases and 6 bases respectively, with 14 bases between them.